These 32 T cell receptor beta chains were all obtained from the same sample, sequenced in a study of T-cell reconstitution after alpha-beta-depleted transplantation in children. It was with unique molecular identifiers that the TCRbeta library was prepared. TCRdb re-analysed the PCR reads in MiXCR, keeping a single row per CDR3 protein. The table records about 270,000 distinct CDR3 sequences, 9.5% to 10% of them present only once. Sequencing was performed on PBMCs from the stem cell graft donor, taken from the stem cell graft. These receptors came from a human donor who donated a stem cell graft to a child with SCID.

The chain recombines TRBV11-1 with TRBJ1-5; TRBD1 matches 7 bases. With V trimmed by 0 bases and J by 3 bases, 14 bases remained unmatched. Germline V lookup: CDR1 SGHAT, CDR2 FQDESV (reference sequence). CDR3 length: 19 amino acids. The CDR3 loop is CASSLAGTASFGVNQPQHF. The CDR3, as DNA: TGTGCCAGCAGCTTAGCCGGGACAGCATCCTTTGGGGTCAATCAGCCCCAGCATTTT.

This clonotype was recorded at least ten times. The J gene is TRBJ2-1, the V gene TRBV20-1; D call uncertain. The CDR3 covers 13 residues. Trimming took off 1 base at V and 4 bases at J, with 8 bases between the two ends. CDR1 DFQATT and CDR2 SNEGSKA come from the germline V gene (reference sequence). CDR3 in amino acids: CSARGNLYNEQFF. In DNA, the CDR3 is TGCAGTGCTAGAGGAAATCTGTACAATGAGCAGTTCTTC.

This clonotype has a handful of counts. The chain uses TRBV27 and TRBJ2-7; D may correspond to TRBD1 or TRBD2 (6 bases each). The ends were cut back, 3 bases at V and 4 bases at J, with 19 bases in the middle. The germline CDR1 and CDR2 sequences are MNHEY and SMNVEV (reference sequence). The CDR3 is 16 amino acids. CDR3 region: CASSLRGVGELYEQYF. The CDR3 bases are TGTGCCAGCAGTTTGAGGGGGGTGGGGGAATTATACGAGCAGTACTTC.

The genes are TRBV12-3 or TRBV12-4 and TRBJ1-1; 12 bases line up with TRBD1. The V and J ends lost 4 bases and 8 bases, in that order; junction bases with no gene match: 5. The CDR3 runs to 14 residues. The CDR3 region has the DNA TGTGCCAGCAGTTCTGGGACAGGGGGCGCCGAAGCTTTCTTT. Translated: CASSSGTGGAEAFF.

In its sample, this clonotype was seen a few times. This chain uses TRBV5-1 with TRBJ2-5; D remains unclear. With 0 bases removed from V and 7 bases from J, the gap between germline ends came to 13 bases. The CDR3 runs to 14 residues. The germline gives CDR1 SGHRS, CDR2 YFSETQ. The CDR3 DNA reads TGCGCCAGCAGCTTGGCGGGTCAGTCCGGGACCCAGTACTTC. Translated: CASSLAGQSGTQYF.

This clonotype came up a few times. The V call is TRBV7-9, the J call TRBJ2-2, with TRBD1 identical over 7 bases. CDR3 length: 16 amino acids. Germline lookup yields CDR1 SEHNR and CDR2 FQNEAQ (reference sequence). V trimming: 1 base; J trimming: 6 bases; junction bases outside the gene matches: 8. The CDR3 sequence: CASSLGEGGLAGELFF. The CDR3 DNA follows: TGTGCCAGCAGCTTAGGAGAAGGGGGCTTGGCCGGGGAGCTGTTTTTT. The full variable domain, completed using reference TRBV7-9 and TRBJ2-2, is DTGVSQNPRHKITKRGQNVTFRCDPISEHNRLYWYRQTLGQGPEFLTYFQNEAQLEKSRLLSDRFSAERPKGSFSTLEIQRTEQGDSAMYLCASSLGEGGLAGELFFGEGSRLTVL.

The chain links TRBV28 to TRBJ2-7; 14 bases fit TRBD2. The length of the CDR3 is 14 residues. CDR1 MDHEN and CDR2 SYDVKM come from the germline V gene. J gave up 3 bases and V 8 bases, and 3 bases lay outside the gene matches. CDR3 sequence: CASWTSGGLYEQYF. DNA of the CDR3: TGTGCCAGCTGGACTAGCGGGGGGCTCTACGAGCAGTACTTC.

This chain connects TRBV3-1 to TRBJ2-1; D is perhaps TRBD2 (5 bases). The CDR3 consists of 14 residues. Looked up from germline, CDR1 is LGHDT and CDR2 is YNNKEL (reference sequence). V was trimmed by 4 bases and J by 8 bases, leaving 15 bases between them. CDR3 nucleotides: TGTGCCAGCAGCCTGACCGAGGGTAGGGATGAGCAGTTCTTC. Its protein product is CASSLTEGRDEQFF.

This clonotype was observed many times. The CDR3 bases are TGTGCCAGCAGACCCCCTCTAGGGGAGCAGTTCTTC. This codes for CASRPPLGEQFF. The J gene is TRBJ2-1, the V gene TRBV6-6; D remains ambiguous. CDR1 is MNHNY, CDR2 SVGAGI, per germline (reference sequence). This CDR3 region has 12 residues. Trimming shortened V by 6 bases and J by 10 bases, and 13 bases separated the two germline ends.

The J gene is TRBJ2-2, the V gene TRBV19; the D call may be TRBD1 or TRBD2 (6 bases each). CDR1 LNHDA and CDR2 SQIVND come from the germline V gene (reference sequence). V lost 2 bases, J lost 6 bases, and 13 bases lay in between. The CDR3 runs to 15 residues. CDR3 DNA: TGTGCCAGTAGTATATCCGGGGGCAGGGCCGGGGAGCTGTTTTTT. It translates to CASSISGGRAGELFF.

This clonotype appeared a few times. The chain is built from TRBV5-4 and TRBJ2-7, with a tentative D call TRBD1 (6 bases). The ends were cut back, 3 bases at V and 6 bases at J, with 13 bases in the middle. In germline, CDR1 is SGHNT, CDR2 YYREEE (reference sequence). This CDR3 comprises 13 residues. CDR3 residues: CASSSTGLLEQYF. Here the CDR3 DNA reads TGTGCCAGCAGCTCTACAGGGCTCCTCGAGCAGTACTTC.

This clonotype was found a few times. V and J are TRBV7-9 and TRBJ2-3; D unclear. The germline V gene has CDR1 SEHNR and CDR2 FQNEAQ (reference sequence). V was trimmed by 0 bases and J by 3 bases, leaving 13 bases between them. The CDR3 is 16 amino acids. The CDR3 DNA reads as TGTGCCAGCAGCTTAGCGCCCGGTCAAAAGACAGATACGCAGTATTTT. Translating it yields CASSLAPGQKTDTQYF.

This clonotype was seen a handful of times. The V call is TRBV11-2, the J call TRBJ1-2; D possibly corresponds to TRBD1 (6 bases). Between the trimmed V and J ends, which lost 6 bases and 4 bases, there was a span of 15 bases. Germline CDR1 is SGHAT and CDR2 is FQNNGV. The CDR3 loop spans 14 amino acids. The CDR3 bases are TGTGCCAGCAGGTTGACAGGCTCCCCCTATGGCTACACCTTC. Its translation: CASRLTGSPYGYTF.

This chain uses TRBV7-9 with TRBJ2-7, with 7 bases fitting TRBD1. CDR1 SEHNR and CDR2 FQNEAQ come from the germline V gene (reference sequence). J was trimmed by 2 bases and V by 5 bases; bases with no gene match: 6. This CDR3 is 14 amino acids long. CDR3 coding DNA: TGTGCCAGCAGCGGGACAGAGGGCCCCTACGAGCAGTACTTC. Its translation: CASSGTEGPYEQYF.

This chain links TRBV5-6 with TRBJ2-2, with no clear D. This CDR3 has 13 amino acids. Germline V gene lookup returns CDR1 SGHDT and CDR2 YYEEEE. The germline V and J ends were trimmed by 1 base and 6 bases, with 7 bases remaining between them. The CDR3 sequence is CASSLSSSGELFF. Written as DNA, the CDR3 is TGTGCCAGCAGCTTGTCCTCGTCCGGGGAGCTGTTTTTT.

The table lists this clonotype with many counts. The chain couples TRBV29-1 to TRBJ2-2; 7 bases are a match to TRBD1. CDR1 and CDR2 (germline): SQVTM, ANQGSEA. V lost 7 bases, J lost 4 bases, and 9 bases stayed unmatched. This CDR3 has 14 amino acids. The CDR3 protein is CSAYPGQLTGELFF. CDR3 bases: TGCAGCGCCTACCCGGGACAGCTCACCGGGGAGCTGTTTTTT.

This clonotype was recorded a few times. This chain uses TRBV12-3 or TRBV12-4 with TRBJ2-1, with D perhaps matching TRBD2 (5 bases). CDR3 size: 15 residues. V was clipped by 3 bases and J by 1 base, with 10 bases between them. CDR3 bases: TGTGCCAGCAGTTTCCGAGGGTATTCCTACAATGAGCAGTTCTTC. This sequence encodes CASSFRGYSYNEQFF.

This clonotype came up a few times. V is TRBV12-3 or TRBV12-4 and J is TRBJ2-7; 9 nucleotides line up with TRBD2. The V gene end was trimmed by 3 bases and the J gene end by 2 bases; junction bases not matched to a gene: 8. CDR3 length: 16 residues. The CDR3: CASSLSLAGNAYEQYF. DNA for the CDR3: TGTGCCAGCAGTTTGTCTCTAGCGGGGAACGCCTACGAGCAGTACTTC.

The sample holds many counts of this clonotype. This CDR3 is CSVVEGHGYTF. CDR3 DNA: TGCAGCGTTGTAGAGGGGCATGGCTACACCTTC. The chain has TRBV29-1 and TRBJ1-2; the D gene is possibly TRBD1 (5 bases). Germline V gives CDR1 SQVTM, CDR2 ANQGSEA. V shed 4 bases and J shed 6 bases, with 9 bases lying between them. The CDR3 is 11 amino acids. Variable domain in full (rest from reference TRBV29-1 and TRBJ1-2): SAVISQKPSRDICQRGTSLTIQCQVDSQVTMMFWYRQQPGQSLTLIATANQGSEATYESGFVIDKFPISRPNLTFSTLTVSNMSPEDSSIYLCSVVEGHGYTFGSGTRLTVV.

Only a few counts were recorded for this clonotype. The chain combines TRBV7-2 with TRBJ1-3; D ambiguous. The CDR3 is 16 amino acids. V was shortened by 6 bases and J by 0 bases, with 15 bases between the two germline ends. Germline V lookup: CDR1 SGHTA, CDR2 FQGNSA. The CDR3 spells CASSWTSSVSGNTIYF. CDR3 nucleotides: TGTGCCAGCAGTTGGACTTCCAGCGTCTCTGGAAACACCATATATTTT. Combining the CDR3 with reference TRBV7-2 and TRBJ1-3 gives the whole variable domain GAGVSQSPSNKVTEKGKDVELRCDPISGHTALYWYRQSLGQGLEFLIYFQGNSAPDKSGLPSDRFSAERTGGSVSTLTIQRTQQEDSAVYLCASSWTSSVSGNTIYFGEGSWLTVV.

This clonotype was found a few times. This sequence joins TRBV2 and TRBJ2-5, with TRBD2 as a possible D gene (5 bases). Germline V gives CDR1 SNHLY, CDR2 FYNNEI. V dropped 3 bases and J dropped 5 bases, with 22 bases sitting between them. The CDR3 loop spans 17 amino acids. Here the CDR3 reads CASSDGQAGGPRETQYF. As DNA, the CDR3 is TGTGCCAGCAGTGACGGTCAGGCTGGAGGTCCTCGGGAGACCCAGTACTTC. Supplemented by reference TRBV2 and TRBJ2-5, the full variable domain reads EPEVTQTPSHQVTQMGQEVILRCVPISNHLYFYWYRQILGQKVEFLVSFYNNEISEKSEIFDDQFSVERPDGSNFTLKIRSTKLEDSAMYFCASSDGQAGGPRETQYFGPGTRLLVL.

This clonotype was recorded a few times. V usage is TRBV6-1 and J usage is TRBJ2-1; no reliable D call. V lost 10 bases and J 5 bases, leaving 12 bases between the germline ends. CDR1 and CDR2 (germline): MNHNS, SASEGT. This CDR3 has 12 amino acids. The CDR3 protein is CATLTLNNEQFF. CDR3 bases: TGTGCCACCCTGACCCTTAACAATGAGCAGTTCTTC.

The table lists this clonotype with a few counts. The V gene is TRBV5-1, the J gene TRBJ1-6, with 8 nucleotides matching TRBD1. Germline values: CDR1 SGHRS, CDR2 YFSETQ. The CDR3 contains 17 residues. V lost 2 bases and J lost 5; bases outside the gene matches: 9. This chain's CDR3 is CASSLALDRGNNSPLHF. The DNA for the CDR3 is TGCGCCAGCAGCTTAGCCCTCGACAGGGGTAATAATTCACCCCTCCACTTT.

This clonotype has more than one count but fewer than ten. The chain recombines TRBV4-1 with TRBJ1-5; D ambiguous. Trimming stripped 1 base from V and 6 bases from J, with 10 bases between. Germline loops: CDR1 MGHRA, CDR2 YSYEKL. The CDR3 is made up of 14 amino acids. CDR3 nucleotides: TGCGCCAGCAGCCAAGGAGGTATCGCTCAGCCCCAGCATTTT. Protein: CASSQGGIAQPQHF.

The genes are TRBV5-1 and TRBJ2-7, with 11 bases aligning to TRBD2. The CDR3 consists of 14 residues. CDR1 and CDR2 (germline): SGHRS, YFSETQ. V lost 4 bases and J lost 3; bases outside the gene matches: 3. CDR3 amino acids: CASSDGTSGYEQYF. In nucleotides, the CDR3 is TGCGCCAGCAGCGACGGGACTAGCGGCTACGAGCAGTACTTC.

The rearrangement links TRBV4-1 to TRBJ1-4; D not resolved. Trimming took 4 bases from V and 8 from J, leaving 14 bases between them. The germline V gene encodes CDR1 MGHRA and CDR2 YSYEKL. This CDR3 is built from 14 residues. CDR3 sequence: CASSPDGPWEKLFF. In nucleotides, the CDR3 is TGCGCCAGCAGCCCGGACGGGCCTTGGGAAAAACTGTTTTTT.

With regard to this clonotype: It may be a read error: a sequence one base away is much more abundant. The rearrangement uses TRBV5-1 and TRBJ1-1; D uncertain. Germline CDR1 is SGHRS and CDR2 is YFSETQ. The CDR3 has 13 residues. The CDR3 protein is CDSSFVLNTEAFF. The CDR3 DNA is TGCGACAGCAGCTTTGTATTGAACACTGAAGCTTTCTTT. The entire variable domain, with the rest obtained from reference TRBV5-1 and TRBJ1-1, is as follows: KAGVTQTPRYLIKTRGQQVTLSCSPISGHRSVSWYQQTPGQGLQFLFEYFSETQRNKGNFPGRFSGRQFSNSRSEMNVSTLELGDSALYLCDSSFVLNTEAFFGQGTRLTVV.

This chain connects TRBV12-3 or TRBV12-4 to TRBJ1-3; no clear D gene. This CDR3 is 16 amino acids long. Trimming left V 6 bases short and J 0 bases short, with 15 bases between. Written as DNA, the CDR3 is TGTGCCAGCAGGGCCGGGAGCCTCAACTCTGGAAACACCATATATTTT. Translated: CASRAGSLNSGNTIYF.

This clonotype was found a few times. V and J are TRBV5-1 and TRBJ2-4; perhaps TRBD2 as D (6 bases). Germline V gene lookup returns CDR1 SGHRS and CDR2 YFSETQ. The CDR3 consists of 16 residues. V shed 4 bases and J shed 1 base, with 15 bases lying between them. CDR3 sequence (DNA): TGCGCCAGCAGCCCGGGGGTGTCACTGGCCAAAAACATTCAGTACTTC. Translation gives CASSPGVSLAKNIQYF.

The chain combines TRBV5-1 with TRBJ1-1; D gene uncertain. CDR1 and CDR2 (germline): SGHRS, YFSETQ. V gave up 4 bases and J gave up 0 bases, with 7 bases separating them. The CDR3 consists of 13 residues. The CDR3 region is CASSMTVNTEAFF. The CDR3 DNA sequence: TGCGCCAGCAGCATGACGGTGAACACTGAAGCTTTCTTT.

This clonotype was observed many times. The chain recombines TRBV2 with TRBJ2-1, with D uncertain. V was trimmed by 8 bases and J by 1 base, leaving 12 bases between them. There are 14 residues in the CDR3. Germline V lookup: CDR1 SNHLY, CDR2 FYNNEI. The CDR3 nucleotides read TGTGCCAGCCGAACGGTTCCATCCTACAATGAGCAGTTCTTC. Encoded protein: CASRTVPSYNEQFF.

This rearrangement joins TRBV7-2 to TRBJ2-3; TRBD1 might be the D (5 bases). The CDR3 has 15 amino acids. V dropped 0 bases and J dropped 0 bases, with 7 bases sitting between them. Per the germline V gene, CDR1 is SGHTA and CDR2 is FQGNSA. CDR3: CASSLAGLSTDTQYF. CDR3 in DNA: TGTGCCAGCAGCTTAGCGGGGCTAAGCACAGATACGCAGTATTTT.